This T cell receptor (beta chain) was sequenced in a study of T cells in Graves' hyperthyroidism and ophthalmopathy. V was shortened by 2 bases and J by 1 base, with 8 bases between the two germline ends. The CDR3 totals 14 residues. Germline assignment: CDR1 SGHAT and CDR2 FQNNGV. This clonotype was seen ten or more times. Its antigen remains unknown. Study-wide points: Peripheral blood also featured most of the thyroid clonotypes expanded above 0.001.

RNA transcripts gave rise to amplified TCR beta CDR3 regions. The HTBI primer set was used in a first-round RT-PCR of the TCR CDR3. MiXCR, applied by TCRdb to the multiplex PCR reads, yields one record per CDR3 protein. The table shows over 250,000 distinct CDR3 sequences, with roughly an eighth occurring only once. Sequenced: blood. This rearrangement joins TRBV11-2 to TRBJ1-2; possibly TRBD1 for D (5 bases). This TCR was sampled from a woman aged 40 to 49 with Graves' ophthalmopathy. The CDR3 DNA reads as TGTGCCAGCAGCTTATACGGGGGTAACTATGGCTACACCTTC. It is translated as CASSLYGGNYGYTF.